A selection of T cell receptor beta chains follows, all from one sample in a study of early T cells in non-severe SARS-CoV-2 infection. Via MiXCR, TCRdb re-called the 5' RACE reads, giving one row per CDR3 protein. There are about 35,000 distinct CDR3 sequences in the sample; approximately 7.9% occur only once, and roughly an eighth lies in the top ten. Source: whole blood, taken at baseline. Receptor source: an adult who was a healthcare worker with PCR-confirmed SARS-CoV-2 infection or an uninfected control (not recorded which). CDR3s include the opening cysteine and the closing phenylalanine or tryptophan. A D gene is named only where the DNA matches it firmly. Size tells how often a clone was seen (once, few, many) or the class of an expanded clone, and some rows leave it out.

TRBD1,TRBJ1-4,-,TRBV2,CASSQGGGWAPNEKLFF,TGTGCCAGCAGCCAGGGAGGGGGCTGGGCCCCTAATGAAAAACTGTTTTTT
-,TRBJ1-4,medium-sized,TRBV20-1,CSAPLAGDLNEKLFF,TGCAGTGCCCCACTGGCTGGGGACTTGAATGAAAAACTGTTTTTT
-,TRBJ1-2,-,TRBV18,CASSPMTAVTNYGYTF,TGTGCCAGCTCACCAATGACAGCCGTGACCAACTATGGCTACACCTTC
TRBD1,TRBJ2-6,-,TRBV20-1,CSARGQGRGANVLTF,TGCAGTGCTAGGGGACAGGGCAGGGGGGCCAACGTCCTGACTTTC
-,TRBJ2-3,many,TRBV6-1,CASSEAVQEFSTDTQYF,TGTGCCAGCAGTGAAGCGGTACAGGAATTCAGCACAGATACGCAGTATTTT
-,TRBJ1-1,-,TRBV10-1,CASSEQGPDTEAFF,TGCGCCAGCAGTGAGCAGGGGCCGGACACTGAAGCTTTCTTT
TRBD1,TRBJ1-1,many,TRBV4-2,CASSPGQELEAFF,TGTGCCAGCAGCCCCGGACAGGAATTAGAAGCTTTCTTT
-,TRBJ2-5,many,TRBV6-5,CASSRFPVGETQYF,TGTGCCAGCAGCCGATTCCCGGTCGGCGAGACCCAGTACTTC
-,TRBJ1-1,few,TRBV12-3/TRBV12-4,CASTLGNENTEAFF,TGTGCCAGCACCTTGGGGAATGAAAACACTGAAGCTTTCTTT
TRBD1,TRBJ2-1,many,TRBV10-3,CAISTGGNEQFF,TGTGCCATCAGTACAGGGGGCAATGAGCAGTTCTTC
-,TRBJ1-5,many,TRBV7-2,CASSVGQINQPQHF,TGTGCCAGCAGCGTAGGACAGATTAATCAGCCCCAGCATTTT
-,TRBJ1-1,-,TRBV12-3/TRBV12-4,CASSLDLNTEAFF,TGTGCCAGCAGTTTAGACCTTAACACTGAAGCTTTCTTT
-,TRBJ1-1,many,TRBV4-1,CASSEEQMNTEAFF,TGCGCCAGCAGTGAGGAACAGATGAACACTGAAGCTTTCTTT
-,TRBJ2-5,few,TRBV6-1,CASSRPVGGQETQYF,TGTGCCAGCAGTAGACCCGTCGGGGGCCAAGAGACCCAGTACTTC
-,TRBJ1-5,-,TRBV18,CASSPESEENQPQHF,TGTGCCAGCTCACCAGAAAGTGAGGAGAATCAGCCCCAGCATTTT
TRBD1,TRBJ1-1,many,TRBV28,CASSLSSGTGPREAFF,TGTGCCAGCAGTTTATCTTCCGGGACAGGGCCCCGTGAAGCTTTCTTT
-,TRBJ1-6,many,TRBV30,CAWSGDSAGGFYNSPLHF,TGTGCCTGGAGTGGAGACAGCGCCGGAGGTTTCTATAATTCACCCCTCCACTTT
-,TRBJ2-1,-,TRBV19,CASSNLRGRGYNEQFF,TGTGCCAGTAGTAATCTCCGGGGCAGGGGCTACAATGAGCAGTTCTTC
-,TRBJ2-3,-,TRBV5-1,CASGGQHGDTQYF,TGCGCCAGCGGGGGGCAGCATGGAGATACGCAGTATTTT
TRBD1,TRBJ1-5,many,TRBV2,CASRGGTGSQPQHF,TGTGCCAGCAGGGGTGGGACAGGGAGTCAGCCCCAGCATTTT
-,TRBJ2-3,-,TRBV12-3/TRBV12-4,CASSQQGVHTQYF,TGTGCCAGCAGTCAACAGGGCGTCCATACGCAGTATTTT
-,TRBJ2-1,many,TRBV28,CASSFWGRVPNEQFF,TGTGCCAGCAGTTTCTGGGGGCGAGTACCGAATGAGCAGTTCTTC
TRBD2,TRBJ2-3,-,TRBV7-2,CASSPRAGGTDTQYF,TGTGCCAGCAGCCCCCGAGCGGGGGGCACAGATACGCAGTATTTT
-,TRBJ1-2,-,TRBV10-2,CASKYAVHDYGYTF,TGCGCCAGCAAGTACGCAGTCCACGACTATGGCTACACCTTC
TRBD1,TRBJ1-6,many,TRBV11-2,CASNLEVGTVNSPLHF,TGTGCCAGCAACTTAGAGGTTGGGACAGTAAATTCACCCCTCCACTTT
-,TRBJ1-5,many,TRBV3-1,CASSHGNNQPQHF,TGTGCCAGCAGCCACGGTAACAATCAGCCCCAGCATTTT
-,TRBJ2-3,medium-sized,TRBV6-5,CASSRTVDTDTQYF,TGTGCCAGCAGTAGGACAGTAGACACAGATACGCAGTATTTT